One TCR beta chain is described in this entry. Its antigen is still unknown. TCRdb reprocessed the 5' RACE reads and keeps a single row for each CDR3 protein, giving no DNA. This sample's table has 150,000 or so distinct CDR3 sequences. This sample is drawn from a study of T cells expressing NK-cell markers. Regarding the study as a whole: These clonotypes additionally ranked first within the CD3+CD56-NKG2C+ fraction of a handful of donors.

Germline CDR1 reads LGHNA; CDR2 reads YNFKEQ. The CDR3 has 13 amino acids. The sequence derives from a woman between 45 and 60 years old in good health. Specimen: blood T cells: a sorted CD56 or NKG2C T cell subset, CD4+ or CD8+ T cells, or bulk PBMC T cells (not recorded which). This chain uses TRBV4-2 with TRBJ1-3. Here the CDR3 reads CASSQDLRNTIYF.